A single sample is the source of the 14 T cell receptor beta chains below, sequenced in a study of a mutant IDH1 vaccine in newly diagnosed glioma. Method: immunoSEQ multiplex PCR; TCRdb's copy keeps in-frame clones and lacks some. The repertoire has tens of thousands of clones, roughly 93% of them found once; the top ten carry roughly 1.2%. Time point given: baseline, week 1 (first vaccination visit). Treatment specified: pre-vaccination baseline after standard-of-care therapy. The material was PBMCs, obtained from a glioma patient treated with radiotherapy, temozolomide or both. These receptors all stem from a man between 40 and 49 years old with glioma.

The V gene is TRBV7-3, the J gene TRBJ2-3; 9 bases line up with TRBD2. The V gene's germline CDR1 is SGHTA and CDR2 FQGTGA. V trimming: 2 bases; J trimming: 3 bases; junction bases outside the gene matches: 0. The CDR3 totals 14 residues. The CDR3 loop is CASSLAGGTDTQYF. The CDR3 bases are TGTGCCAGCAGCTTAGCGGGAGGGACAGATACGCAGTATTTT.

The chain is built from TRBV6-6 and TRBJ2-3; 10 bases map to TRBD1. The V and J ends lost 5 bases and 3 bases, in that order; junction bases with no gene match: 5. The CDR3 sequence is 15 residues long. Germline assignment: CDR1 MNHNY and CDR2 SVGAGI (reference sequence). This chain's CDR3 is CASSDPGQGTDTQYF. CDR3 nucleotide sequence: TGTGCCAGCAGTGACCCGGGACAGGGGACAGATACGCAGTATTTT.

The chain carries TRBV7-2 and TRBJ2-6, with a tentative D call TRBD1 (5 bases). CDR3 size: 15 residues. With 0 bases removed from V and 7 bases from J, the gap between germline ends came to 10 bases. Germline V gene data show CDR1 as SGHTA and CDR2 as FQGNSA. The DNA of the CDR3 is TGTGCCAGCAGCTTAGCATCAGGGTTTGCCAACGTCCTGACTTTC. This encodes CASSLASGFANVLTF.

The rearrangement uses TRBV5-6 and TRBJ2-2, with 10 nucleotides matching TRBD1. Trimming took 2 bases from V and 4 from J; bases not matched to a gene: 5. Germline-derived CDR1 and CDR2 are SGHDT and YYEEEE. This CDR3 region has 16 residues. Here the CDR3 reads CASSFSGQGTTGELFF. The CDR3 bases are TGTGCCAGCAGCTTCTCGGGACAGGGGACCACCGGGGAGCTGTTTTTT.

The rearrangement uses TRBV6-5 and TRBJ2-3; perhaps TRBD1 as D (6 bases). CDR3 length: 14 amino acids. The V end lost 5 bases, the J end lost 5 bases, and 14 bases lay between the germline ends. From germline, CDR1 is MNHEY and CDR2 SVGAGI. CDR3 in amino acids: CASSDLPRGDTQYF. CDR3 DNA: TGTGCCAGCAGTGATCTCCCCAGGGGAGATACGCAGTATTTT.

The chain carries TRBV6-4 and TRBJ2-1; unclear D gene. The CDR3 has 16 amino acids. CDR1 MRHNA and CDR2 SNTAGT come from the germline V gene. V lost 2 bases, J lost 0 bases, and 11 bases lay in between. The DNA of the CDR3 is TGTGCCAGCAGTGACGCTTCGGCAAGCTCCTACAATGAGCAGTTCTTC. Translation gives CASSDASASSYNEQFF.

This sequence joins TRBV7-9 and TRBJ2-7; weak D call: TRBD2 (6 bases). The CDR3 covers 12 residues. Trimming cost V 5 bases and J 3 bases, with 8 bases left between them. The germline gives CDR1 SEHNR, CDR2 FQNEAQ (reference sequence). The CDR3 DNA reads as TGTGCCAGCAGCACGGGACTCTACGAGCAGTACTTC. Its translation is CASSTGLYEQYF.

This clone occurred once. The CDR3 coding sequence is TGTGCCAGCAGTCCCGGGACTAGCGGGGGTATCTACGAGCAGTACTTC. Translating it yields CASSPGTSGGIYEQYF. This sequence joins TRBV27 and TRBJ2-7, with TRBD2 identical over 14 bases. CDR3 length: 16 residues. V shed 5 bases and J 3 bases; nucleotides not matched to a gene: 6. From germline, CDR1 is MNHEY and CDR2 SMNVEV (reference sequence).

On this clone: One junction end does not reproduce the germline sequence, and a read error may be involved. The V and J genes are TRBV10-1 and TRBJ2-2, with D uncertain. The CDR3 covers 14 residues. CDR1 and CDR2 (germline): WNHNN, SYGVQD (reference sequence). CDR3 coding DNA: TGCGCCAGCAGGGAGTTATTGGGAACCGGGGAGCTGTTTTTT. Translated: CASRELLGTGELFF.

The J gene is TRBJ2-1, the V gene TRBV7-8; 8 positions agree with TRBD2. Per germline, CDR1 SGHVS and CDR2 FQNEAQ. The trim removed 5 bases at V and 5 bases at J, leaving 8 bases unmatched. The CDR3 length is 15 residues. The CDR3 region is CASSRERGSDNEQFF. CDR3 coding DNA: TGTGCCAGCAGCCGGGAGCGGGGGTCGGACAATGAGCAGTTCTTC.

The rearrangement links TRBV5-1 to TRBJ2-3, with 7 bases identical to TRBD2. CDR3 length: 13 residues. Germline loops: CDR1 SGHRS, CDR2 YFSETQ. V shed 6 bases, J shed 3 bases, and the junction held 4 bases outside the gene matches. CDR3 protein: CASTRGGTDTQYF. The CDR3 bases are TGCGCCAGCACCCGGGGAGGGACAGATACGCAGTATTTT.

The J gene is TRBJ2-5, the V gene TRBV13; the D gene is possibly TRBD1 (5 bases). The J call may not be correct, given that the DNA end is closer to TRBJ2-7. Germline lookup yields CDR1 PRHDT and CDR2 FYEKMQ (reference sequence). There are 16 residues in the CDR3. This chain's CDR3 is CASSSQGSSLSYEQYF. For the CDR3, the DNA is TGTGCCAGCAGCTCCCAGGGTTCTTCTCTGTCCTACGAGCAGTACTTC.

The CDR3 protein is CAWMRQSNEKLFF. In nucleotides, the CDR3 is TGTGCCTGGATGCGCCAAAGTAATGAAAAACTGTTTTTT. The gene calls are TRBV30 and TRBJ1-4; the D is unclear. Germline lookup yields CDR1 GTSNPN and CDR2 SVGIG (reference sequence). The CDR3 is made up of 13 amino acids. V was clipped by 4 bases and J by 4 bases, with 10 bases between them.

Remarks on this clone: In the same sample, other DNA sequences code for this CDR3. The chain couples TRBV19 to TRBJ1-5, with a possible D match to TRBD1 (5 bases). V shed 3 bases and J shed 1 base, with 7 bases lying between them. Germline assignment: CDR1 LNHDA and CDR2 SQIVND (reference sequence). The CDR3 has 14 amino acids. The DNA of the CDR3 is TGTGCCAGTAGTATCCGGGACAGCAATCAGCCCCAGCATTTT. Amino acid sequence: CASSIRDSNQPQHF.